This note documents a single T cell receptor (beta chain) sequence. Antigen unknown. The data originate from a study of blood T cells in healthy people across ages. Alongside a J-beta primer mix, a sample-barcoded 5' primer served in a second PCR lasting about 7 to 11 cycles. One entry per CDR3 protein results from TCRdb running MiXCR on the 5' RACE reads. The sample shows around 800,000 distinct CDR3 sequences, 46% of them seen only once. Trimming shortened V by 8 bases and J by 7 bases, and 18 bases separated the two germline ends. This CDR3 is built from 14 residues. Germline-derived CDR1 and CDR2 are ENHRY and SYGVKD. Points from the study as a whole: Compared with aged donors, long-lived donors showed fewer expanded clones, suggesting selection.

The V and J genes are TRBV10-3 and TRBJ2-1; possibly TRBD1 for D (5 bases). The receptor's source is a man older than 75 in good health. Sequenced: blood. The CDR3 spells CAIGGRGMANEQFF. CDR3 DNA sequence: TGTGCCATCGGTGGTAGGGGTATGGCGAATGAGCAGTTCTTC.